This T cell receptor (beta chain) was recorded in a study of beta chain features in type 1 diabetes. This CDR3 region has 11 residues. Germline CDR1 and CDR2: MDHEN and SYDVKM. Trimming took 5 bases from V and 11 from J, leaving 13 bases between them. Every isolated RNA sample was fully reverse transcribed, so sequencing captured expressed TCRB transcripts. Some clones are missing from TCRdb's copy, which holds only in-frame ones; the method was immunoSEQ multiplex PCR. The sample has roughly 140,000 clones; under 9.5% are singletons. This clone was seen many times. Sequenced material: central memory CD4+ T cells from blood. The rearrangement joins TRBV28 to TRBJ2-7, with a weak D call TRBD2 (6 bases). The source of this sequence is a man aged 18 to 29 in good health. CDR3 nucleotides: TGTGCCAGCAGTCGGGCGAGGGAGGAGTACTTC. It codes for CASSRAREEYF.